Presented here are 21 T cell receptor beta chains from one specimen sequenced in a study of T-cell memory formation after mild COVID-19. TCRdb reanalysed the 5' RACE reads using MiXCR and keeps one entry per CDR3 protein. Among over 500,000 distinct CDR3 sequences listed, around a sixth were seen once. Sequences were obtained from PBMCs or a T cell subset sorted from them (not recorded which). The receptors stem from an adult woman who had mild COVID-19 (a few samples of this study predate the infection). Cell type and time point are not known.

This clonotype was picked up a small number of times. CDR3 coding DNA: TGTGCCAGCAGCTTCGGGCGGGGGACTTACAATGAGCAGTTCTTC. Protein: CASSFGRGTYNEQFF. The chain is built from TRBV11-1 and TRBJ2-1, with 7 bases matching TRBD2. The germline V gene has CDR1 SGHAT and CDR2 FQDESV (reference sequence). The CDR3 is 15 amino acids. The trim removed 3 bases at V and 4 bases at J, leaving 6 bases unmatched.

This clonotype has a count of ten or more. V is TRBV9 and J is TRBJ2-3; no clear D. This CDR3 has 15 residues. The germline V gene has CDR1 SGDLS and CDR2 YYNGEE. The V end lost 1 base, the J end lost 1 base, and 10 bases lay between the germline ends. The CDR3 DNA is TGTGCCAGCAGCGTATCCCTAGGTGGCACAGATACGCAGTATTTT. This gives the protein CASSVSLGGTDTQYF.

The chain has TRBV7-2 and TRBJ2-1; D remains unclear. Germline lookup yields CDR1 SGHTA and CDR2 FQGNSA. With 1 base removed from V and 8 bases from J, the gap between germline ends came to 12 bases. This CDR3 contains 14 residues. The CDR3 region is CASSLVGQSHEQFF. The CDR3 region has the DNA TGTGCCAGCAGCTTAGTAGGCCAGAGCCATGAGCAGTTCTTC.

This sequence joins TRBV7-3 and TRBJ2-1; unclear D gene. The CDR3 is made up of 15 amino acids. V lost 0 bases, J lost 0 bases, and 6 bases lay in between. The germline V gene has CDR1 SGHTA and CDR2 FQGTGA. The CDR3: CASSLTFSSYNEQFF. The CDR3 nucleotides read TGTGCCAGCAGCTTAACCTTTAGCTCCTACAATGAGCAGTTCTTC. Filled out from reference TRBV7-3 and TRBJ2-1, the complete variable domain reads GAGVSQTPSNKVTEKGKYVELRCDPISGHTALYWYRQSLGQGPEFLIYFQGTGAADDSGLPNDRFFAVRPEGSVSTLKIQRTERGDSAVYLCASSLTFSSYNEQFFGPGTRLTVL.

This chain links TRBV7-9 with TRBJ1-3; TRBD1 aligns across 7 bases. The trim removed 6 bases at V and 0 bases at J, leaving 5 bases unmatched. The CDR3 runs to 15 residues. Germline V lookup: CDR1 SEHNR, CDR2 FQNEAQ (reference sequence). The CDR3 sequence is CASRSGQVSGNTIYF. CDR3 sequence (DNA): TGTGCCAGCAGATCCGGACAGGTCTCTGGAAACACCATATATTTT.

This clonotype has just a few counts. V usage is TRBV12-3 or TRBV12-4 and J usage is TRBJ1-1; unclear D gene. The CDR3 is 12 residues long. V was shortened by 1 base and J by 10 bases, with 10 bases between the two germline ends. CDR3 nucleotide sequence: TGTGCCAGCAGTTTAGGGCCCGGCGGAGCTTTCTTT. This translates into CASSLGPGGAFF.

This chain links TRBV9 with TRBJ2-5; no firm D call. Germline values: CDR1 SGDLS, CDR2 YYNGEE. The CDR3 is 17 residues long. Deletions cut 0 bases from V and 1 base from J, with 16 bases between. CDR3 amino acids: CASSVARSLTTQETQYF. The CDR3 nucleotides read TGTGCCAGCAGCGTAGCTAGGAGTTTAACCACCCAAGAGACCCAGTACTTC.

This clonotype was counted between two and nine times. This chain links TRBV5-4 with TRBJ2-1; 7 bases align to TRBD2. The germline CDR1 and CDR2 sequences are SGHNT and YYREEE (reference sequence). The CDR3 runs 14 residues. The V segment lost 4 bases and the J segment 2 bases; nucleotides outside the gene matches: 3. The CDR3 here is CASSGGTTYNEQFF. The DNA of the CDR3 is TGTGCCAGCAGCGGGGGGACTACCTACAATGAGCAGTTCTTC. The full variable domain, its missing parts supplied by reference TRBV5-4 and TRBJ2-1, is ETGVTQSPTHLIKTRGQQVTLRCSSQSGHNTVSWYQQALGQGPQFIFQYYREEENGRGNFPPRFSGLQFPNYSSELNVNALELDDSALYLCASSGGTTYNEQFFGPGTRLTVL.

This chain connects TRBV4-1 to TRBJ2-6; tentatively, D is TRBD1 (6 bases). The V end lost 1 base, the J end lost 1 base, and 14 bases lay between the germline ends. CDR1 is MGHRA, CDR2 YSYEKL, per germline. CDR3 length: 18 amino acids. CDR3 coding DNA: TGCGCCAGCAGCCAAGGACGGGCCAGGGGATCTGGGGCCAACGTCCTGACTTTC. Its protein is CASSQGRARGSGANVLTF.

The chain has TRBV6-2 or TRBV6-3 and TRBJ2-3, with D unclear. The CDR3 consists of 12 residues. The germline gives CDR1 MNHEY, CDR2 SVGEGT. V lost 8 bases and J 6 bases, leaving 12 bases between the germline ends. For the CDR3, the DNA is TGTGCCAGCGAAGGAATAGCTGATACGCAGTATTTT. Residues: CASEGIADTQYF.

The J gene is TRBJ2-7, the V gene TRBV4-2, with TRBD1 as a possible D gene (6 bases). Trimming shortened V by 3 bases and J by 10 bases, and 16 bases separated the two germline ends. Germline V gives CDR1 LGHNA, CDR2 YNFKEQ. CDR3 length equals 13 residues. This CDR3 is CASSHPPNRVQYF. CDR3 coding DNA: TGTGCCAGCAGCCACCCCCCTAACAGGGTCCAGTACTTC.

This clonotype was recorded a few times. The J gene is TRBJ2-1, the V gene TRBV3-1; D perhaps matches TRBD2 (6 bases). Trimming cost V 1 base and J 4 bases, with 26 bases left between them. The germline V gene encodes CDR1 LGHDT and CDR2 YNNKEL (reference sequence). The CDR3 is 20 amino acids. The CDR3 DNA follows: TGTGCCAGCAGCCAAGCGTCTCCGAGATTCGGACGGGAGTTATACAATGAGCAGTTCTTC. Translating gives CASSQASPRFGRELYNEQFF.

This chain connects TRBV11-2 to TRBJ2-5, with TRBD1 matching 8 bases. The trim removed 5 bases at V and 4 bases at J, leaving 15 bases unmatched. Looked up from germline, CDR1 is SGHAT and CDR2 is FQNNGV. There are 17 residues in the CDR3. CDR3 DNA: TGTGCCAGCAGCCAAAGCTTGGGACAGGCGGCCGGAGAGACCCAGTACTTC. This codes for CASSQSLGQAAGETQYF.

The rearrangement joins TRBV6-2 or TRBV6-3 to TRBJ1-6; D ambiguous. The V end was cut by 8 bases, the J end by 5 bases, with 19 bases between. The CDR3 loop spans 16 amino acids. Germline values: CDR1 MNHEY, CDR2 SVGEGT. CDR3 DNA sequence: TGTGCCAGCCGCACCGCCTCGGAGGTCGATAATTCACCCCTCCACTTT. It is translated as CASRTASEVDNSPLHF.

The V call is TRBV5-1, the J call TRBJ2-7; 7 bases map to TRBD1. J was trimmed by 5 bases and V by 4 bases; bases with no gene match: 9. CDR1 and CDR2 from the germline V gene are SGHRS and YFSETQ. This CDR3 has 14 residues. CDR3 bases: TGCGCCAGCAGCCTAGGACAGGCGCGGCACGAGCAGTACTTC. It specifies CASSLGQARHEQYF.

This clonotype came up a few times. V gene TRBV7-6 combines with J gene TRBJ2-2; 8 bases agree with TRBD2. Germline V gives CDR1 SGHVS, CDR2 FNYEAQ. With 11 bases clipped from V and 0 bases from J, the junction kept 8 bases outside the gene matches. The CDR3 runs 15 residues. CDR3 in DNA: TGTGCCCTGAAGGCGGGGGGAGCGAACACCGGGGAGCTGTTTTTT. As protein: CALKAGGANTGELFF.

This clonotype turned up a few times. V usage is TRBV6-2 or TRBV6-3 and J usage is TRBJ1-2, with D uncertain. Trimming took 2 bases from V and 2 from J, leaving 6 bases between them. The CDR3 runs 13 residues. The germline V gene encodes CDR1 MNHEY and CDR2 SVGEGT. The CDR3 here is CASSYTRNYGYTF. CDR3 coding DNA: TGTGCCAGCAGTTACACCCGGAACTATGGCTACACCTTC.

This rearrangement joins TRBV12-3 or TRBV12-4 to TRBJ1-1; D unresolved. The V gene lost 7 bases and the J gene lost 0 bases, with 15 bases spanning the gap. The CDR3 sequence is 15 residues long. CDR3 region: CASTMGGTLNTEAFF. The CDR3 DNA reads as TGTGCCAGCACCATGGGTGGAACGTTGAACACTGAAGCTTTCTTT.

The DNA for the CDR3 is TGCAGCGTTGAAAGGGGGGGGAGAGAAAACATTCAGTACTTC. Its translation is CSVERGGRENIQYF. This rearrangement joins TRBV29-1 to TRBJ2-4, with a possible D match to TRBD2 (7 bases). Trimming removed 2 bases at V and 5 bases at J, with 13 bases between. Germline V CDR1 and CDR2: SQVTM, ANQGSEA. The CDR3 runs 14 residues.

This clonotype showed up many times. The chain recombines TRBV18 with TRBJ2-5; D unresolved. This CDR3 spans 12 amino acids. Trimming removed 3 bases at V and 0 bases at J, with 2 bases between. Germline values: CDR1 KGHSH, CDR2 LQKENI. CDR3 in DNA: TGTGCCAGCTCACCTAACCAAGAGACCCAGTACTTC. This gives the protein CASSPNQETQYF.

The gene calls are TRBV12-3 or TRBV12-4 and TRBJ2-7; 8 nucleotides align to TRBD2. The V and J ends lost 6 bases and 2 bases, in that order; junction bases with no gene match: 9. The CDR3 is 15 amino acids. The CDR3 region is CASSPLLAGPYEQYF. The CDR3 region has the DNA TGTGCCAGCAGCCCTCTCCTAGCGGGTCCCTACGAGCAGTACTTC.